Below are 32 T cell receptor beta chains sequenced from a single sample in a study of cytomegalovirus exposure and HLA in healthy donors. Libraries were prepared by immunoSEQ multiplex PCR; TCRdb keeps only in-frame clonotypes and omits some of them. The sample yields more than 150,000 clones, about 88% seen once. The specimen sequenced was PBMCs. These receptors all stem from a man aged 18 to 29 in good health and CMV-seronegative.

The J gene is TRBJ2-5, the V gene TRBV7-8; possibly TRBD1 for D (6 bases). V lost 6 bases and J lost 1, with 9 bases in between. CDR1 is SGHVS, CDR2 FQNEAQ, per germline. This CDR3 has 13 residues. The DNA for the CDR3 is TGTGCCAGCAGTGGGGGCCTCCAAGAGACCCAGTACTTC. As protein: CASSGGLQETQYF.

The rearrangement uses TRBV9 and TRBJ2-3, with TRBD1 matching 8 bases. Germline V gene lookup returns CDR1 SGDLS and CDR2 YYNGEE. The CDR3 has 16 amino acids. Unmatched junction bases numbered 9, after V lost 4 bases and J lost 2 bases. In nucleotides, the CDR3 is TGTGCCAGCAGCCCCCGGACAGGGCAGACCACAGATACGCAGTATTTT. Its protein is CASSPRTGQTTDTQYF. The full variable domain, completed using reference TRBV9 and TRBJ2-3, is DSGVTQTPKHLITATGQRVTLRCSPRSGDLSVYWYQQSLDQGLQFLIQYYNGEERAKGNILERFSAQQFPDLHSELNLSSLELGDSALYFCASSPRTGQTTDTQYFGPGTRLTVL.

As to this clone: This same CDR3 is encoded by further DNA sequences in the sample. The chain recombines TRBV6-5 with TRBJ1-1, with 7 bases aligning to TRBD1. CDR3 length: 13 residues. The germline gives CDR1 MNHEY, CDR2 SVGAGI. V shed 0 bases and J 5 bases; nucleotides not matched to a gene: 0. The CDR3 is CASSYSTGTEAFF. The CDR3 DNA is TGTGCCAGCAGTTACTCGACAGGGACTGAAGCTTTCTTT.

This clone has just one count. The chain's CDR3 is CASSSQGDGYTF. Here the CDR3 DNA reads TGCGCCAGCAGCTCGCAGGGGGATGGCTACACCTTC. The genes are TRBV5-1 and TRBJ1-2, with 7 bases aligning to TRBD1. Germline trimming cut 3 bases from V and 6 bases from J; bases unmatched to any gene: 2. This CDR3 spans 12 amino acids. Germline V gene sequence: CDR1 SGHRS, CDR2 YFSETQ.

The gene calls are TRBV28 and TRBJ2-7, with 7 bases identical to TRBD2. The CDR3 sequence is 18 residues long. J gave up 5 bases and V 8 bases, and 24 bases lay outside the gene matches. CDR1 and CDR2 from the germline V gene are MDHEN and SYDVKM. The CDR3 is CASLGLGPSGQVAHEQYV. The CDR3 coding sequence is TGTGCCAGCTTAGGACTAGGACCATCCGGACAAGTCGCCCACGAGCAGTACGTC.

For the CDR3, the DNA is TGTGCCAGCAGTGGTATGGGACTAGCGGATTACAATGAGCAGTTCTTC. As protein: CASSGMGLADYNEQFF. This rearrangement joins TRBV6-6 to TRBJ2-1; 11 bases fit TRBD2. Germline assignment: CDR1 MNHNY and CDR2 SVGAGI (reference sequence). The CDR3 totals 16 residues. Unmatched junction bases numbered 7, after V lost 5 bases and J lost 4 bases.

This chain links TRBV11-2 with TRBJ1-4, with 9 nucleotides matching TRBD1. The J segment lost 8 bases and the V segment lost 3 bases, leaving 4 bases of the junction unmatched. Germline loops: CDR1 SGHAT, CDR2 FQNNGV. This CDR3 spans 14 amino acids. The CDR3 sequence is CASSFGDREEKLFF. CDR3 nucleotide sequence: TGTGCCAGCAGCTTTGGGGACAGGGAAGAAAAACTGTTTTTT.

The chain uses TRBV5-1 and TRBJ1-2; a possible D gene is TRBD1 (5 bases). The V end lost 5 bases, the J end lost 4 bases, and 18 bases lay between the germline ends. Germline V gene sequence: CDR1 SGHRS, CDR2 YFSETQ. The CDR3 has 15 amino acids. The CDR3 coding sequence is TGCGCCAGCAGGGCAGGGCAGGAGGGGAGCTATGGCTACACCTTC. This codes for CASRAGQEGSYGYTF. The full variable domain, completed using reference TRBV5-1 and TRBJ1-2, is KAGVTQTPRYLIKTRGQQVTLSCSPISGHRSVSWYQQTPGQGLQFLFEYFSETQRNKGNFPGRFSGRQFSNSRSEMNVSTLELGDSALYLCASRAGQEGSYGYTFGSGTRLTVV.

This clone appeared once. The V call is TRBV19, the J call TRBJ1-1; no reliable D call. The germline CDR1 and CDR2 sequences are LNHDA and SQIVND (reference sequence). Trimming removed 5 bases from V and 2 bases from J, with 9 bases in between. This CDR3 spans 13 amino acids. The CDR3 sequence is CASSSGPNTEAFF. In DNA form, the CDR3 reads TGTGCCAGTAGTTCGGGTCCTAACACTGAAGCTTTCTTT.

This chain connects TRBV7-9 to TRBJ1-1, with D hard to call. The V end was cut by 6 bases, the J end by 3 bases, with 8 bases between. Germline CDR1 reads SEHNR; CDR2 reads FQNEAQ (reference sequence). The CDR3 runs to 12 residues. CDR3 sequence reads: CASRLTDTEAFF. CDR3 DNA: TGTGCCAGCAGGTTAACAGACACTGAAGCTTTCTTT.

CDR3 protein: CASSFGPDRERNSPLHF. DNA for the CDR3: TGCGCCAGCAGCTTTGGCCCCGACAGGGAGCGTAATTCACCCCTCCACTTT. The chain links TRBV5-1 to TRBJ1-6; 7 nucleotides line up with TRBD1. CDR3 length equals 17 residues. V shed 2 bases, J shed 6 bases, and the junction held 11 bases outside the gene matches. Germline CDR1 is SGHRS and CDR2 is YFSETQ.

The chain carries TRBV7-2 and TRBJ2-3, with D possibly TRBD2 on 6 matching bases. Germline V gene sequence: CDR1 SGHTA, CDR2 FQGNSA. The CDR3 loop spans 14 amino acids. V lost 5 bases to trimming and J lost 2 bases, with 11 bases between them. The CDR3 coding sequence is TGTGCCAGCAGCCAGCGGGCGCCCACAGATACGCAGTATTTT. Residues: CASSQRAPTDTQYF.

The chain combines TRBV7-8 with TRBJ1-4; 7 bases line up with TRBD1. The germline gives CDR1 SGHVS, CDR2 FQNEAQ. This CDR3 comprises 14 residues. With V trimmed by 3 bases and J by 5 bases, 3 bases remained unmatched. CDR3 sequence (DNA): TGTGCCAGCAGCTTGGGGACAGTAAATGAAAAACTGTTTTTT. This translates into CASSLGTVNEKLFF.

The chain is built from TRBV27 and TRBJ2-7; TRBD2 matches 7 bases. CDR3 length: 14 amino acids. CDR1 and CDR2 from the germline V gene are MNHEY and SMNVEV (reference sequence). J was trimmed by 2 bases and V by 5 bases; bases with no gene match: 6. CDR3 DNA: TGTGCCAGCAGTCCACGGGACTATCCCTACGAGCAGTACTTC. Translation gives CASSPRDYPYEQYF.

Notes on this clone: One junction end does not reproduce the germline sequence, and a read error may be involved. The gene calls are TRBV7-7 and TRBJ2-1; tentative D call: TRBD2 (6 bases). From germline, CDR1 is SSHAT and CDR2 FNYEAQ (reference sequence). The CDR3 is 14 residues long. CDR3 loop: CASSPHGTYNEQFF. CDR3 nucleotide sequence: TGTGCTAGCAGCCCCCACGGGACTTACAATGAGCAGTTCTTC.

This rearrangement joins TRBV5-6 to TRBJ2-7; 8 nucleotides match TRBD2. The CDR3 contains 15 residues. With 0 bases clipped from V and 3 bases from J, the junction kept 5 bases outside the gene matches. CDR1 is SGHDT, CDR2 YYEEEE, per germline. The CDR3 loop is CASSLVSGGFYEQYF. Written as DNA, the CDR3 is TGTGCCAGCAGCTTGGTCAGCGGGGGATTCTACGAGCAGTACTTC.

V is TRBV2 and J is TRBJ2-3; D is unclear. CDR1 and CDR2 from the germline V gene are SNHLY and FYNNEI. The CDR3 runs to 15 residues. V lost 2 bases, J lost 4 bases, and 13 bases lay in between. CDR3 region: CASSENLLPSDTQYF. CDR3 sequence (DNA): TGTGCCAGCAGTGAAAACTTGCTCCCTTCAGATACGCAGTATTTT.

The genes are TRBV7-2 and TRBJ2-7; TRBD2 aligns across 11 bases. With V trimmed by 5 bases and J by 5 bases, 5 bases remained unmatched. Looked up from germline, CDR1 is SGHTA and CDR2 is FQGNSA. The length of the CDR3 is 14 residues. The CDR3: CASSAGLAENEQYF. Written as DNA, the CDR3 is TGTGCCAGCAGCGCGGGACTAGCGGAAAACGAGCAGTACTTC. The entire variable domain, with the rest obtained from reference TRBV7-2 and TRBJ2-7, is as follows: GAGVSQSPSNKVTEKGKDVELRCDPISGHTALYWYRQSLGQGLEFLIYFQGNSAPDKSGLPSDRFSAERTGGSVSTLTIQRTQQEDSAVYLCASSAGLAENEQYFGPGTRLTVT.

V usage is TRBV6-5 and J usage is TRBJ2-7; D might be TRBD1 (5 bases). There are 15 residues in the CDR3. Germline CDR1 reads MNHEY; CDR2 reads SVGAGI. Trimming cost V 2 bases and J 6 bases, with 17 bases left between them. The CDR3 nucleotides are TGTGCCAGCAGTTACCCTCTCGGGCAGGGCAGCGAGCAGTACTTC. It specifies CASSYPLGQGSEQYF.

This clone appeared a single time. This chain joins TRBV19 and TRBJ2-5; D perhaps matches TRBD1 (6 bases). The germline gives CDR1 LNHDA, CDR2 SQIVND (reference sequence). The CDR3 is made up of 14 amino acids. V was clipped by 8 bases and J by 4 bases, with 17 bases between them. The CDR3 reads CASSLGGGAETQYF. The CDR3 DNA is TGTGCCAGTTCCCTCGGTGGGGGCGCAGAGACCCAGTACTTC.

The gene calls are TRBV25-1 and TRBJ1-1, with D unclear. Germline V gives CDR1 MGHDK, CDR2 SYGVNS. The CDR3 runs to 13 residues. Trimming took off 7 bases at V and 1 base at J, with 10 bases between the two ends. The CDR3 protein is CASKSGANTEAFF. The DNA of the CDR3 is TGTGCCAGCAAATCGGGAGCGAACACTGAAGCTTTCTTT.

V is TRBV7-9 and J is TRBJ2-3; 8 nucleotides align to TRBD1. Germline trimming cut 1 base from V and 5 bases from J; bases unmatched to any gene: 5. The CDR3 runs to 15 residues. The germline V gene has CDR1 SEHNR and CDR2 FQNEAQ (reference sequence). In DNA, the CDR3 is TGTGCCAGCAGCTTAGTACAGACAGGGGTAGATACGCAGTATTTT. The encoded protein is CASSLVQTGVDTQYF.

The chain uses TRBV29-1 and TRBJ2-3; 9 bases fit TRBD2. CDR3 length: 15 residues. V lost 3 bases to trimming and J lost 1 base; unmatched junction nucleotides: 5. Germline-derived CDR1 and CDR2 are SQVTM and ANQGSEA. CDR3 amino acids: CSVDGSGGGTDTQYF. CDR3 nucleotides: TGCAGCGTTGACGGTAGCGGGGGAGGCACAGATACGCAGTATTTT.

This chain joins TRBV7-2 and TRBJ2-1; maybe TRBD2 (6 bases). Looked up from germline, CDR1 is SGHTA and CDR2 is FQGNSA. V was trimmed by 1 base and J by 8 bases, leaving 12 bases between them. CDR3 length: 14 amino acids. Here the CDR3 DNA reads TGTGCCAGCAGCTTAGGGCGGGAAATCGATGAGCAGTTCTTC. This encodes CASSLGREIDEQFF.

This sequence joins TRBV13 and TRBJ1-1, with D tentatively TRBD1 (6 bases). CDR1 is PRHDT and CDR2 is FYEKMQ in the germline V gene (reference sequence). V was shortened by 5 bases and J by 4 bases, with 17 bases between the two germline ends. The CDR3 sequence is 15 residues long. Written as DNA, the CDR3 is TGTGCCAGCAGCGCGTGGGACATAACGGGCACTGAAGCTTTCTTT. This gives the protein CASSAWDITGTEAFF.

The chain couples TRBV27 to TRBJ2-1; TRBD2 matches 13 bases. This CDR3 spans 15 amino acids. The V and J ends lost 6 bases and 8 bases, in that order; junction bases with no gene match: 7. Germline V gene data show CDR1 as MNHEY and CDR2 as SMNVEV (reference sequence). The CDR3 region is CASSWTSGSGYEQFF. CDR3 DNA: TGTGCCAGCAGCTGGACTAGCGGGAGTGGCTATGAGCAGTTCTTC.

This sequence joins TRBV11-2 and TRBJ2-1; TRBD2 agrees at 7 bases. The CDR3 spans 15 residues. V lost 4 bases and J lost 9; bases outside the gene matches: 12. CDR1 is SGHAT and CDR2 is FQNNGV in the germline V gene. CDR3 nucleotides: TGTGCCAGCAGCTCCCCCCTGGGAGGGGAGGGTGAGCAGTTCTTC. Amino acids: CASSSPLGGEGEQFF.

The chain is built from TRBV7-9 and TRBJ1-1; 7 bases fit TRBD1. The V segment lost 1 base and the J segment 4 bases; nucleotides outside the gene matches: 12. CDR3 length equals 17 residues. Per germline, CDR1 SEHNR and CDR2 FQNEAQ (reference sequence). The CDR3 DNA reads TGTGCCAGCAGCTTAGTACAGGGGATTCGACTTGGCACTGAAGCTTTCTTT. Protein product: CASSLVQGIRLGTEAFF.

The CDR3 is CASSLDRGTSEQFF. CDR3 nucleotides: TGTGCCAGCAGCTTAGATCGGGGGACCAGTGAGCAGTTCTTC. This chain links TRBV11-3 with TRBJ2-1; the D gene is possibly TRBD2 (6 bases). This CDR3 spans 14 amino acids. The ends were cut back, 0 bases at V and 9 bases at J, with 12 bases in the middle. Germline-derived CDR1 and CDR2 are SGHNT and YENEEA. The full variable domain, completed using reference TRBV11-3 and TRBJ2-1, is EAGVVQSPRYKIIEKKQPVAFWCNPISGHNTLYWYLQNLGQGPELLIRYENEEAVDDSQLPKDRFSAERLKGVDSTLKIQPAELGDSAVYLCASSLDRGTSEQFFGPGTRLTVL.

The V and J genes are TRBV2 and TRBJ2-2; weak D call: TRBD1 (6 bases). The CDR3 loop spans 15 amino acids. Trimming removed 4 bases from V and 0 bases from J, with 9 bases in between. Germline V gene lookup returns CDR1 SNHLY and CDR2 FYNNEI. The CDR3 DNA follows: TGTGCCAGCAGTGGGGACATCGCGAACACCGGGGAGCTGTTTTTT. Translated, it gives CASSGDIANTGELFF.

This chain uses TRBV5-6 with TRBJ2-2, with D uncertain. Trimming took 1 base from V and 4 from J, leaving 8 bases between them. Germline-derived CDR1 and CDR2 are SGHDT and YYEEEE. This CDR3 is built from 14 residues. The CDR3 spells CASSLYQITGELFF. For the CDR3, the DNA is TGTGCCAGCAGCTTGTACCAGATCACCGGGGAGCTGTTTTTT.

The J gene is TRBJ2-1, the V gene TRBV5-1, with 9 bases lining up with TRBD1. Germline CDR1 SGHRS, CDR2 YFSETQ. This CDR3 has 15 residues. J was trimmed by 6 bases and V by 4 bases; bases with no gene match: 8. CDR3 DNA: TGCGCCAGCAGCGGATGGGACAGGGTTTTCAATGAGCAGTTCTTC. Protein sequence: CASSGWDRVFNEQFF. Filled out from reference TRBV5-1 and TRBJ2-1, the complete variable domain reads KAGVTQTPRYLIKTRGQQVTLSCSPISGHRSVSWYQQTPGQGLQFLFEYFSETQRNKGNFPGRFSGRQFSNSRSEMNVSTLELGDSALYLCASSGWDRVFNEQFFGPGTRLTVL.